The clone carrying this TCR beta chain has only one observation. The data were taken from a study of cytomegalovirus exposure and HLA in healthy donors. About the study: Some 85 million unique TCRs, all from HLA-typed donors, were included in an early release of the data.

The germline V gene encodes CDR1 SQVTM and CDR2 ANQGSEA. CDR3 length: 12 amino acids. V lost 5 bases to trimming and J lost 7 bases, with 15 bases between them. A multiplex PCR was run with 60 Vbeta primers and 13 Jbeta primers. TCRdb keeps only in-frame clones here, not all; method: immunoSEQ multiplex PCR. The sample lists roughly 45,000 clones; 55% to 75% were seen once. The rearrangement links TRBV29-1 to TRBJ2-7, with D perhaps matching TRBD1 (5 bases). Material for sequencing was PBMCs. The receptor comes from a man aged 55 to 69 in good health and CMV-seropositive. The CDR3 here is CSVQAQGREQYF. The CDR3 region has the DNA TGCAGCGTTCAGGCCCAGGGTCGAGAGCAGTACTTC.